The text below deals with one TCR beta chain. This sample was taken from a study of blood T cell repertoires in COVID-19. Study-wide context: The United States, Italy and Spain supplied acute and convalescent COVID-19 samples. T cells, B-cell-depleted T cells, or PBMCs provided the cDNA or gDNA that served as material.

The authors' processing: Using reference gene primer amplification, nucleated cell counts were estimated. Assay used: immunoSEQ multiplex PCR; TCRdb lists only in-frame clones, some missing. Clone size and the V and J calls come from that table; the DNA yielded D and trimming. The sample has 150,000 to 200,000 clones, roughly 75% seen once. This CDR3 region has 12 residues. CDR1 is LGHNT and CDR2 is FRNRAP in the germline V gene. V was cut by 6 bases and J by 4 bases, with 9 bases left in between. The sequence came from a man aged 70 or older with active or convalescent COVID-19. J is TRBJ1-2 and V is TRBV12-5; possibly TRBD1 for D (5 bases). Sequenced material: peripheral blood. The CDR3 here is CASGTGFYGYTF. The DNA for the CDR3 is TGTGCTAGTGGCACAGGATTCTATGGCTACACCTTC.